This TCR beta chain emerged from a study of shared clonotypes between healthy human individuals. Notes on this clone: Antigen specificity is unknown.

Whole-study results and caveats: Although depth was large, rarefaction showed that sequencing of the sorted subsets was incomplete. Generally, naive subsets (rather than memory subsets) showed larger estimated richness. In contrast to clonotypes shared by all four donors, non-shared clonotypes had lower generation probabilities.

Replicate PCRs run on sorted subsets employed approximately 200 ng DNA, some 33,000 T cell genomes. Sequencing was performed with immunoSEQ multiplex PCR; in TCRdb, only in-frame clones are kept and a portion is missing. The data show roughly 500,000 clones, almost 97% seen once. Germline lookup yields CDR1 SEHNR and CDR2 FQNEAQ (reference sequence). The CDR3 is made up of 16 amino acids. Trimming left V 5 bases short and J 4 bases short, with 18 bases between. This clonotype was sampled from a woman aged 25-40 years in good health. The chain links TRBV7-9 to TRBJ2-1, with D perhaps being TRBD1 or TRBD2 (5 bases each). What was sequenced was naive CD4+ T cells sorted from blood. Subset defined: CD45RA+ positively selected. DNA of the CDR3: TGTGCCAGCAGCCGAACCGTTCGGGACCGATACAATGAGCAGTTCTTC. This sequence encodes CASSRTVRDRYNEQFF.